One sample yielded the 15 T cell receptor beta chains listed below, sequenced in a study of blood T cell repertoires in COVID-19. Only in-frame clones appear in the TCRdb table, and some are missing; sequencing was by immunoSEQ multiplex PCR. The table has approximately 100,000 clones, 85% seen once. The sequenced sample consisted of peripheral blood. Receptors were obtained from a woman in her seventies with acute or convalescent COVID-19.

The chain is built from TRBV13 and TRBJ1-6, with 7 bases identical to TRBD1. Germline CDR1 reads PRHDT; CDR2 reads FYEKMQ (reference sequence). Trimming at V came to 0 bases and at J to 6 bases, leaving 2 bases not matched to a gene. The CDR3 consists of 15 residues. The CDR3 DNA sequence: TGTGCCAGCAGCTTAGGACAGGGGCCTAATTCACCCCTCCACTTT. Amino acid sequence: CASSLGQGPNSPLHF.

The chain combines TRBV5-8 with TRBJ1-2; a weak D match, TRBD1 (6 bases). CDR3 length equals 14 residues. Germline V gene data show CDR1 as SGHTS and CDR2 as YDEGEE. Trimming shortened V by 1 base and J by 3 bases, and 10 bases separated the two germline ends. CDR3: CASSLWDIDYGYTF. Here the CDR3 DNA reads TGTGCCAGCAGCTTGTGGGACATTGACTATGGCTACACCTTC. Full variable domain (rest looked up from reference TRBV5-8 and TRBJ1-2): EAGVTQSPTHLIKTRGQQATLRCSPISGHTSVYWYQQALGLGLQFLLWYDEGEERNRGNFPPRFSGRQFPNYSSELNVNALELEDSALYLCASSLWDIDYGYTFGSGTRLTVV.

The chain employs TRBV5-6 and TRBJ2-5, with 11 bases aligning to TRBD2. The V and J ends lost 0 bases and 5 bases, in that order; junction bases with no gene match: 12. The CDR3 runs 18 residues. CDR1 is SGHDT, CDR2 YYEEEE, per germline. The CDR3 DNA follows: TGTGCCAGCAGCTTGGCCGGGACTAGCGGCCCGGCGGAGGAGACCCAGTACTTC. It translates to CASSLAGTSGPAEETQYF.

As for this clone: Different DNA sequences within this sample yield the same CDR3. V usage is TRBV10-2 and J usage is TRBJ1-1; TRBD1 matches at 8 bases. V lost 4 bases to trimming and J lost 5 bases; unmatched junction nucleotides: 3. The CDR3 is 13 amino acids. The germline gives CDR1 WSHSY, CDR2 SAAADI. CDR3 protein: CASSVTGGTEAFF. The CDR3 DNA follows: TGCGCCAGCAGTGTAACAGGGGGTACTGAAGCTTTCTTT.

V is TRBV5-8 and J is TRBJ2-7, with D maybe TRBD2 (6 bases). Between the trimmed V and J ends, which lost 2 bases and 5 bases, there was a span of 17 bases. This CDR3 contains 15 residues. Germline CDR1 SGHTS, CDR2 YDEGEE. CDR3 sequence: CASSFRLSGENEQYV. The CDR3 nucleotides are TGTGCCAGCAGCTTTCGTCTATCGGGGGAGAACGAGCAGTACGTC.

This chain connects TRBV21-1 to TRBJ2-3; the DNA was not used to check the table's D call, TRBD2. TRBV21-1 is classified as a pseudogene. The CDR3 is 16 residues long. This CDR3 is CASSNLRLFSTDTQYF. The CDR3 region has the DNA TGTGCCAGCAGCAATCTAAGACTCTTTAGCACAGATACGCAGTATTTT.

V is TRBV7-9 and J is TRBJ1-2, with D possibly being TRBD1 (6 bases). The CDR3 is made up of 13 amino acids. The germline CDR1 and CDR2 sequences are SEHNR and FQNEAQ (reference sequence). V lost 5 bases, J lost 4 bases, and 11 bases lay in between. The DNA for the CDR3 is TGTGCCAGCAGCGACACAGGGTCCTATGGCTACACCTTC. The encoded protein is CASSDTGSYGYTF.

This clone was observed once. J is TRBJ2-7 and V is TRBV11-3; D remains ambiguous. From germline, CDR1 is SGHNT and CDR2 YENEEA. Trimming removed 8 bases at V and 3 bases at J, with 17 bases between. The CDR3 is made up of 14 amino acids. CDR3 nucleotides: TGTGCCAGCTTATTAACGGTCCAGGTCTACGAGCAGTACGTC. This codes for CASLLTVQVYEQYV.

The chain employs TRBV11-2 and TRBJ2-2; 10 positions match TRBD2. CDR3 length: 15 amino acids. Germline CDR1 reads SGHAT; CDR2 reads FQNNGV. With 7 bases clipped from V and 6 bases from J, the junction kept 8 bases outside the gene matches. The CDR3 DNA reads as TGTGCCAGCATCAGTGGGACTAGCGTCGCCGGGGAGCTGTTTTTT. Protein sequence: CASISGTSVAGELFF.

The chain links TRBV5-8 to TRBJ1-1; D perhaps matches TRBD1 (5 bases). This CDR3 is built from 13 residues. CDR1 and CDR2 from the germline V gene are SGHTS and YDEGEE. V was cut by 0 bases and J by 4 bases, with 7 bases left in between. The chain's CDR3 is CASSLDGGTEAFF. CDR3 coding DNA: TGTGCCAGCAGCTTGGACGGGGGCACTGAAGCTTTCTTT.

CDR3 DNA sequence: TGTGCCATCCAAACAGGGGGCACTGAAGCTTTCTTT. Encoded protein: CAIQTGGTEAFF. The rearrangement links TRBV10-3 to TRBJ1-1; the match to TRBD1 covers 8 bases. V dropped 8 bases and J dropped 4; count of bases not matched to a gene: 3. The germline V gene has CDR1 ENHRY and CDR2 SYGVKD. CDR3 length equals 12 residues.

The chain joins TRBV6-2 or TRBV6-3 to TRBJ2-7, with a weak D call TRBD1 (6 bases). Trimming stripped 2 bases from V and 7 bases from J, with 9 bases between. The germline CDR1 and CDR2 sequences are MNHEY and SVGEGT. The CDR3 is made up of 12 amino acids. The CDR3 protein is CASSYGTSEQYV. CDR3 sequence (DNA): TGTGCCAGCAGTTACGGGACATCAGAGCAGTACGTC.

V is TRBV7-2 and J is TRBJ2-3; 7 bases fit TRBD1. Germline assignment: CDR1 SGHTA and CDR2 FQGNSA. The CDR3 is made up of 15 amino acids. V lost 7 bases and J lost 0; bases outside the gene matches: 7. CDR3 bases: TGTGCCAGCACCCGGGACAGATCTAGCACAGATACGCAGTATTTT. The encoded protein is CASTRDRSSTDTQYF.

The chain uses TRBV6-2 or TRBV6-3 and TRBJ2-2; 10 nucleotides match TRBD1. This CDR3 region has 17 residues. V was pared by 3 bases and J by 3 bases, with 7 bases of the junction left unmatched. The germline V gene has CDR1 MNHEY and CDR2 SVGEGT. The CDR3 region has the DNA TGTGCCAGCAGTTATCGACAGGGGGCGCCGGACACCGGGGAGCTGTTTTTT. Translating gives CASSYRQGAPDTGELFF.

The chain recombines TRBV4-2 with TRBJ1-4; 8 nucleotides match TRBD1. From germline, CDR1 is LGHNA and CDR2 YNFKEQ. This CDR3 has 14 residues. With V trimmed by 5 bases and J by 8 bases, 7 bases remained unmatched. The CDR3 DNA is TGTGCCAGCAGCTTTCAGGGGGCAGACGAAAAACTGTTTTTT. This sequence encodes CASSFQGADEKLFF.